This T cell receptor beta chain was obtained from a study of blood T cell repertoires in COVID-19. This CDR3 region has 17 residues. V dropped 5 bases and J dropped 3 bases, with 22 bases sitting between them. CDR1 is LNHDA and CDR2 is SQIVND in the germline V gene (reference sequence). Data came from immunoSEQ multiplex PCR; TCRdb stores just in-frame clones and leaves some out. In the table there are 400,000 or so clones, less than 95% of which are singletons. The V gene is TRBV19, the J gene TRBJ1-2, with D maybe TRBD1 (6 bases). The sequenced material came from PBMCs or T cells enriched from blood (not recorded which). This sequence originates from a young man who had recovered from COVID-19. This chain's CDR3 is CASSPLVQGKGDYGYTF. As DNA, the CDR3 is TGTGCCAGTAGTCCCCTTGTCCAGGGGAAAGGGGACTATGGCTACACCTTC.